This T cell receptor (beta chain) emerged from a study of regulatory T cells in long-lasting Graves disease. Combining iRepertoire HTBI primers with Arm-PCR of CDR3 regions, the authors built TCR beta libraries. TCRdb passed the multiplex PCR reads through MiXCR, listing each CDR3 protein once. The data hold hundreds of thousands of distinct CDR3 sequences, with about a sixth observed a single time. This clonotype was recorded many times. The time point here: newly diagnosed GD, antithyroid drugs for less than 3 months. Making the TCR library involved RNA that had been extracted from PBMCs. Losses at the gene ends were 3 bases for V and 0 bases for J; bases not matched to a gene: 5. This CDR3 spans 16 amino acids. Germline CDR1 reads DFQATT; CDR2 reads SNEGSKA (reference sequence).

The receptor was isolated from a female donor with Graves disease. This chain connects TRBV20-1 to TRBJ2-1, with TRBD2 matching 10 bases. The starting material was peripheral blood mononuclear cells (PBMCs), obtained at new diagnosis, from a patient treated with antithyroid drugs. The CDR3 sequence: CSASGLAGASYNEQFF. The CDR3 nucleotides read TGCAGTGCTAGCGGCCTAGCGGGAGCCTCCTACAATGAGCAGTTCTTC.